Listed below are T cell receptor beta chains from one sample, sequenced in a study of T-cell reconstitution after alpha-beta-depleted transplantation in children. TCRdb used MiXCR to reprocess the PCR reads, holding one entry per CDR3 protein. The repertoire holds roughly 310,000 distinct CDR3 sequences, with approximately 23% as singletons. This sample comprised PBMCs, mostly from graft donor cells, obtained 180 days after TCRalphabeta/CD19-depleted stem cell transplant. The receptors originated from a male patient aged 10-17 years who had a stem cell transplant for acute lymphoblastic leukemia, so the T cells may come from the graft donor. Each CDR3 is given with its conserved first and last residue. A D gene is named only where the DNA matches it firmly. For some rows the clone size is stated as once, few or many, or as a class when expanded; others skip it.

V,J,size,D,CDR3,DNA
TRBV7-3,TRBJ2-1,few,TRBD1,CASSLRQGADKRDTQQFF,TGTGCCAGCAGCTTAAGACAGGGGGCGGACAAAAGGGATACTCAGCAGTTCTTC
TRBV20-1,TRBJ1-5,NA,TRBD1,CSASGDREGQPQHF,TGCAGTGCTAGTGGGGACAGGGAGGGTCAGCCCCAGCATTTT
TRBV7-9,TRBJ2-5,few,TRBD1,CASSLYRTGETQYF,TGTGCCAGCAGCTTATACCGGACAGGGGAGACCCAGTACTTC
TRBV14,TRBJ1-1,NA,NA,CASSRRPRQIAEAFF,TGTGCCAGCAGCCGACGCCCGCGGCAGATCGCTGAAGCTTTCTTT
TRBV9,TRBJ1-2,NA,NA,CASRNGQNYGYTF,TGTGCCAGCAGGAACGGACAGAACTATGGCTACACCTTC
TRBV20-1,TRBJ2-5,NA,TRBD1,CSARSGTGVGSSMETQYF,TGCAGTGCTAGATCGGGGACAGGGGTGGGATCAAGTATGGAGACCCAGTACTTC
TRBV20-1,TRBJ1-6,NA,NA,CSATGVGSPLHF,TGCAGTGCTACCGGGGTGGGTTCACCCCTCCACTTT
TRBV20-1,TRBJ1-5,NA,NA,CSVPGPQVQPQHF,TGCAGTGTTCCGGGGCCACAGGTCCAGCCCCAGCATTTT
TRBV5-4,TRBJ2-1,NA,NA,CASSLGHTGAEEQFF,TGTGCCAGCAGCTTAGGGCACACGGGAGCGGAGGAGCAGTTCTTC
TRBV28,TRBJ2-7,NA,NA,CASSLSPTRSGEQYF,TGTGCCAGCAGTTTATCCCCTACTCGGTCGGGGGAGCAGTACTTC
TRBV7-2,TRBJ1-1,many,NA,CASSPGIATEAFF,TGTGCCAGCAGCCCAGGTATTGCCACTGAAGCTTTCTTT
TRBV4-1,TRBJ2-1,few,TRBD2,CASSLSSGTYNEQFF,TGCGCCAGCAGCCTCTCTAGCGGGACTTACAATGAGCAGTTCTTC
TRBV6-1,TRBJ1-1,NA,NA,CASTETEAFF,TGTGCCAGCACGGAAACTGAAGCTTTCTTT
TRBV7-6,TRBJ2-5,NA,NA,CASSLALGRLGETQYF,TGTGCCAGCAGCTTAGCCCTGGGAAGGCTCGGGGAGACCCAGTACTTC
TRBV9,TRBJ2-5,few,NA,CASSPWGETQYF,TGTGCCAGCAGCCCCTGGGGAGAGACCCAGTACTTC
TRBV6-1,TRBJ1-2,few,NA,CASSQTWTVGAAYGYTF,TGTGCCAGCAGTCAAACGTGGACAGTAGGGGCGGCCTATGGCTACACCTTC
TRBV20-1,TRBJ1-4,NA,TRBD1,CSATDRGFEKLFF,TGCAGTGCTACCGACAGGGGTTTTGAAAAACTGTTTTTT
TRBV4-1,TRBJ1-5,NA,TRBD1,CASSHVGTGDYQPQHF,TGCGCCAGCAGCCACGTCGGGACAGGGGATTATCAGCCCCAGCATTTT
TRBV11-3,TRBJ2-2,few,TRBD2,CASSFKLAPRRGELFF,TGTGCCAGCAGCTTTAAACTAGCGCCTCGACGAGGGGAGCTGTTTTTT
TRBV20-1,TRBJ2-1,NA,TRBD2,CSAGAGWLANEQFF,TGCAGTGCTGGAGCGGGATGGTTAGCAAATGAGCAGTTCTTC
TRBV4-1,TRBJ1-6,many,TRBD1,CASSQEGETGRSPLHF,TGCGCCAGCAGCCAAGAAGGTGAGACAGGGCGATCACCCCTCCACTTT
TRBV4-2,TRBJ2-5,NA,TRBD1,CASSQVGTGSQETQYF,TGTGCCAGCAGCCAAGTGGGGACAGGCTCCCAAGAGACCCAGTACTTC
TRBV7-8,TRBJ2-5,few,TRBD1,CASSFGPGTGKRTQYF,TGTGCCAGCAGCTTTGGGCCGGGGACAGGCAAGAGGACCCAGTACTTC
TRBV14,TRBJ2-7,few,TRBD1,CASSQDQWDRIYEQYF,TGTGCCAGCAGCCAAGATCAGTGGGACAGGATCTACGAGCAGTACTTC
TRBV12-3/TRBV12-4,TRBJ1-5,NA,NA,CASSPRGRDSNQPQHF,TGTGCCAGCAGCCCCCGGGGGAGGGATAGCAATCAGCCCCAGCATTTT
TRBV19,TRBJ1-2,NA,NA,CASTPGVPNYGYTF,TGTGCCAGTACCCCGGGAGTCCCTAACTATGGCTACACCTTC
TRBV6-5,TRBJ2-1,NA,TRBD2,CASSSTGLAGTDTDNEQFF,TGTGCCAGCAGTTCGACAGGGCTAGCGGGAACCGATACAGACAATGAGCAGTTCTTC
TRBV5-1,TRBJ1-2,NA,TRBD1,CASSPDRVHGYTF,TGCGCCAGCAGCCCAGACAGGGTTCATGGCTACACCTTC
TRBV7-6,TRBJ2-1,NA,TRBD2,CASSFLAGTEPNEQFF,TGTGCCAGCAGCTTTCTAGCGGGCACAGAACCCAATGAGCAGTTCTTC
TRBV7-3,TRBJ2-3,few,TRBD2,CASSSPSGRGPDTQYF,TGTGCCAGCAGCTCACCTAGCGGGAGAGGCCCAGATACGCAGTATTTT
TRBV12-3/TRBV12-4,TRBJ2-5,NA,TRBD1,CASSFRQQGQVGTQYF,TGTGCCAGCAGTTTTAGGCAACAGGGACAGGTTGGGACCCAGTACTTC
TRBV25-1,TRBJ2-3,few,NA,CASSGGKSTDTQYF,TGTGCCAGCAGTGGGGGGAAAAGCACAGATACGCAGTATTTT
TRBV6-1,TRBJ1-3,once,NA,CASMGGISENTIYF,TGTGCCAGCATGGGGGGAATCTCTGAAAACACCATATATTTT
TRBV4-1,TRBJ2-1,many,TRBD2,CASSLSGLAVSYNEQFF,TGCGCCAGCAGCCTCTCCGGACTAGCGGTGTCCTACAATGAGCAGTTCTTC
TRBV5-1,TRBJ2-5,many,NA,CASSLGTFQETQYF,TGCGCCAGCAGCTTGGGAACGTTTCAAGAGACCCAGTACTTC
TRBV20-1,TRBJ2-7,NA,NA,CSATSSPGVAYEQYF,TGCAGTGCAACCTCCTCCCCTGGGGTCGCCTACGAGCAGTACTTC
TRBV2,TRBJ2-4,NA,NA,CASSEALGGRNIQYF,TGTGCCAGCAGTGAAGCGCTCGGGGGCAGAAACATTCAGTACTTC
TRBV4-1,TRBJ1-5,few,NA,CASSQVTQGSGQPQHF,TGCGCCAGCAGCCAAGTTACCCAGGGGTCCGGGCAGCCCCAGCATTTT
TRBV20-1,TRBJ2-7,NA,TRBD2,CSARRTSGSLEQYF,TGCAGTGCTAGACGTACTAGCGGGAGTCTCGAGCAGTACTTC
TRBV4-1,TRBJ2-3,NA,TRBD1,CASSQTGAGDTQYF,TGCGCCAGCAGCCAGACAGGGGCGGGAGATACGCAGTATTTT
TRBV11-3,TRBJ2-1,few,NA,CASSSPFSGDNEQFF,TGTGCCAGCAGCTCCCCGTTTTCCGGAGACAATGAGCAGTTCTTC
TRBV12-3/TRBV12-4,TRBJ1-5,few,NA,CASSSNSPNQPQHF,TGTGCCAGCAGTTCCAACAGTCCCAATCAGCCCCAGCATTTT